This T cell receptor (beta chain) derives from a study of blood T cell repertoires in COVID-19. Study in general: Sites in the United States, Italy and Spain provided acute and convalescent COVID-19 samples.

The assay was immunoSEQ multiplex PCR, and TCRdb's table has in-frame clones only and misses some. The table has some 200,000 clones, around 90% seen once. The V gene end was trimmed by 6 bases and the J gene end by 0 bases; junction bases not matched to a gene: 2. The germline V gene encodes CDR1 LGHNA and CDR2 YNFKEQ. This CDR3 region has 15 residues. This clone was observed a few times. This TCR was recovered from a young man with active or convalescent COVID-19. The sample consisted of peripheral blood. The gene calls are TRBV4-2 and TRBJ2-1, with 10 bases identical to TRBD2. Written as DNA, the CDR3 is TGTGCCAGCAGTTCTAGCGGGGGCTCCTACAATGAGCAGTTCTTC. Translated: CASSSSGGSYNEQFF.